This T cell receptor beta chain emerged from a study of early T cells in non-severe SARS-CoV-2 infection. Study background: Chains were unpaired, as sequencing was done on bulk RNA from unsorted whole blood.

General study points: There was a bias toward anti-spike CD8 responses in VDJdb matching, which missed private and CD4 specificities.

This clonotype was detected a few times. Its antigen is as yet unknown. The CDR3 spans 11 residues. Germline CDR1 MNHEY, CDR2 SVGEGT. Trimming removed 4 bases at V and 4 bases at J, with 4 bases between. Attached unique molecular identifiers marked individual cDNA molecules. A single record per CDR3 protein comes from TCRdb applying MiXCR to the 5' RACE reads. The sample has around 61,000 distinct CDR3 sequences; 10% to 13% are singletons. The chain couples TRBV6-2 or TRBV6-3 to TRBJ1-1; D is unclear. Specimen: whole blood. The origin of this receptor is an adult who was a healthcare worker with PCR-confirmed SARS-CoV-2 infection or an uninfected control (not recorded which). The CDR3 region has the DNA TGTGCCAGCAGTTTTTTCACTGAAGCTTTCTTT. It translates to CASSFFTEAFF.